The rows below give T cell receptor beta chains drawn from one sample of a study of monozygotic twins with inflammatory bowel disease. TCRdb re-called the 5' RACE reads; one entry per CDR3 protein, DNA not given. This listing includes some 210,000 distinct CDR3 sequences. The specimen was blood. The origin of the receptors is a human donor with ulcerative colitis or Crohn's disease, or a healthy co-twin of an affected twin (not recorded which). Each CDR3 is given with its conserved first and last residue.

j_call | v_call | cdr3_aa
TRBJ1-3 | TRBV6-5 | CASSYSGYAGNTIYF
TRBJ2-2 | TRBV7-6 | CASSLVGRELFF
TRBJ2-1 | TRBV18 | CASSPLVGAYNEQFF
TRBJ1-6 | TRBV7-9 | CASSLVRTGSSPLHF
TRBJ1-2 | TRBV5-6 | CASSTLDRDGNGYTF
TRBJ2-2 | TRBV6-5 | CASSHRHRANTGELFF
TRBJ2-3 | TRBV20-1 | CSARDSGTISTDTQYF
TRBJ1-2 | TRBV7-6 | CASSARGSGGGYTF
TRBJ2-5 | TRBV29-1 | CSVVRQGNQETQYF
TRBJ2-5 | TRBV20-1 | CSAKNRAQETQYF
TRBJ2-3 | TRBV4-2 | CASSPGTSGGADTQYF
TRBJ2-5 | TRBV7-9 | CASSLGTAGHQETQYF
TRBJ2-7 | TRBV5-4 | CASSLEILGGGDTTYEQYF
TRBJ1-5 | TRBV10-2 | CASREQEYQPQHF
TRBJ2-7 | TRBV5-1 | CASSLVASGGANEQYF
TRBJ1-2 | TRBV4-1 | CASSQLNDRLYGYTF
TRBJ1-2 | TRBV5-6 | CASSPGGPATGHGYTF
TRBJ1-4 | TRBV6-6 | CASSYRGTNEKLFF
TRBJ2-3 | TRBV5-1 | CASSTHTDTQYF
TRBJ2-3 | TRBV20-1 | CSATGGRTDTQYF
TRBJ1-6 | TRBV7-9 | CASSSGLIWDNSPLHF
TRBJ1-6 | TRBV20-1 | CSARPGTRSYNSPLHF
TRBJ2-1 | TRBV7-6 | CASSPGAGTGVNEQFF
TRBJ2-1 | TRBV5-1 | CASSLILVRTNEQFF
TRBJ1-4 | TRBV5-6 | CASSLGQPEKLFF
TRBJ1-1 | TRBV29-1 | CSGTGTGGTEAFF
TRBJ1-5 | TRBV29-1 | CSVQPPQPQHF
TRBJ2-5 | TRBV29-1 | CSVEAQGAETQYF
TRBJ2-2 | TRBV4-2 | CASSQGTAPGELFF
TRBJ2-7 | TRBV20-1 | CSARDPLEGLAVPYEQYF
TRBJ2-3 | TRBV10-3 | CAISVSAADTQYF
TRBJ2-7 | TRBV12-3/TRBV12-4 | CASSFSIMAIEQYF
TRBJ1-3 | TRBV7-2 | CASSSTGSGNTIYF
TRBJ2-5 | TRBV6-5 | CASSYSWAETQYF
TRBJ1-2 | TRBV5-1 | CASSLGVSNNYGYTF
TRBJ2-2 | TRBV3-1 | CASSQQGLYSGTGELFF
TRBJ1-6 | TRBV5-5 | CASSSRDRINSPLHF
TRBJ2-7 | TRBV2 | CASSELDAYEQYF
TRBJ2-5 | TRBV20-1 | CSAGGVLSQYF
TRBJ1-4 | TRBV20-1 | CSAPESSGDEKLFF
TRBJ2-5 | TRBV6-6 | CASSYDREMETQYF
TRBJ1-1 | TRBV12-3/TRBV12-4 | CASSETGLGVKQAFF